A single T cell receptor beta chain is shown here with its context. This clonotype was observed at least ten times. The clone's antigen remains unknown. No much larger clone is present one base from it, and per-base qualities are unavailable. Library preparation employed 5' RACE. Sequencing instrument: Illumina HiSeq 2500. A second PCR of roughly 7 to 11 cycles was performed with a sample-barcoded 5' primer and a J-beta primer mix. A unique molecular identifier was introduced onto each TCR beta cDNA molecule by a template-switch 5' adaptor carrying 12 random nucleotides. Each sample yielded at least 2.5 million CDR3-containing paired-end reads. First-strand cDNA was synthesized from all RNA with the Mint cDNA synthesis kit, primed by a TRBC-specific oligonucleotide. All cDNA was treated with uracil-DNA glycosylase and then went through a first 18-cycle PCR with the universal primers M1SS and BC2_uni_R. The source study handled its data this way. Normalization of each sample was performed by random selection of 1 million high-quality reads, each carrying a distinct molecular identifier. Reads with shared molecular identifiers were discarded instead of being binned into consensus sequences. MiTCR, set to a Q25 quality threshold and the strictest error-elimination algorithm, was used for CDR3 identification, clonotype clustering and error correction. A nonparametric unseen species model using Euler transformation provided a lower-bound estimate of total TCR beta diversity. The raw public data were reprocessed by TCRdb itself: fastp quality trimming at Q25, MiXCR clonotype calling, in-frame beta chains only. For every CDR3 protein sequence, its rows merge into one entry that carries the most common genes and DNA. TCRdb, not the authors, supplied the V and J calls. The sample includes over 600,000 distinct CDR3 sequences, with about 46% observed a single time. In total, the top ten clones hold approximately 18% of the sample.

The sample is drawn from a study of blood T cells in healthy people across ages (dated by TCRdb to the mid-2010s). Looking at the study overall: In model experiments, template switching captured roughly one uniquely barcoded TCR beta cDNA molecule for every two T cells. Age-related changes in TCR beta repertoire diversity were measured in the study by deep sequencing normalized with unique cDNA molecular identifiers. Two additional independent replicas of 1 million unique cDNA reads from the same blood draw were analyzed for two donors (one aged 18 to 30 and one aged 80 or older). Donors of different ages were randomly distributed across sequencing lanes to avoid experimental bias. The donors were split into four age groups: young (average around 17 years), middle-aged (about 40), aged (roughly 68) and long-lived (approximately 89).

Trimming costs V 5 bases and J 6 bases, and their ends lie 17 bases apart. Per the germline V gene, SGHAT is the CDR1 and FQNNGV is the CDR2. The CDR3 spans 15 residues, from the cysteine through the phenylalanine. The read is trimmed to its CDR3 DNA, 45 bases read in frame from base 1. General study outcomes and caveats: A strong correlation was found between observed TCR beta diversity and the percentage of naive T cells measured by flow cytometry. Compared with the aged group, the long-lived group had more naive CD4+ T cells, fewer expanded clones and increased TCR diversity, a pattern suggesting age selection. The CMV infection status of donors was not known, potentially confounding age-related changes in expanded clonotypes. Observed TCR beta diversity per million T cells fell roughly linearly with age, and a significant reduction was already apparent by age around 39. Estimates of total diversity based on one million sequenced T cells were regarded as lower bounds and as underestimates. Because profiling used bulk unsorted PBMCs, naive and antigen-experienced compartments could not be compared conclusively.

Donors were roughly 40 systemically healthy Caucasian individuals from Russia aged about 6 to 100 years. Around 9.8 milliliters of peripheral blood were collected from each donor into EDTA-treated Vacutainer tubes. Ficoll-Paque density-gradient centrifugation was used to isolate PBMCs, with at least 7 million per sample. Trizol reagent was used to extract total RNA from the PBMCs, yielding at least 6 micrograms per sample. For every donor, flow cytometry on a PBMC aliquot measured the percentage of naive CD45RAhigh/CD27high T cells. The chain is assembled from TRBV11-2 and TRBJ2-4, with the D gene too uncertain to name. The sequence came from an elderly man in good health. Input material: blood. The CDR3 protein: CASSERSSDGNIQYF. The DNA sequence reads TGTGCCAGCAGCGAGCGAAGCTCGGACGGAAACATTCAGTACTTC.